Given below is one T cell receptor beta chain in context. Its antigen is as yet unknown. This specimen comes from a study of cytomegalovirus exposure and HLA in healthy donors. Study-level findings and limits: Several V segments, TRBV6-2 and TRBV6-3 among them, could not be told apart and were dropped. In a later analysis, V- and J-gene trimming of beta chains associated with a DCLRE1C missense variant, replicated independently. Some public TCRs appeared in many individuals, while most sequences were rare. Presence/absence analyses took donor sequencing depth as roughly uniform.

Primers for the PCR totalled 60 Vbeta and 13 Jbeta. Data came from immunoSEQ multiplex PCR; TCRdb stores just in-frame clones and leaves some out. The top ten hold about 2.4% of the sample, which has under 200,000 clones, 75% to 80% seen once. CDR3 length equals 15 residues. Germline trimming cut 6 bases from V and 5 bases from J; bases unmatched to any gene: 8. Germline V lookup: CDR1 MGHDK, CDR2 SYGVNS. J is TRBJ2-1 and V is TRBV25-1; TRBD2 aligns across 9 bases. This receptor was obtained from a woman aged 40 to 50 in good health and CMV-seropositive. Sequencing was carried out using PBMCs. Here the CDR3 DNA reads TGTGCCAGCAGGCAAGCGGGAGGTTCCCACAATGAGCAGTTCTTC. Amino acids: CASRQAGGSHNEQFF. The variable domain in full, with the rest retrieved from reference TRBV25-1 and TRBJ2-1, is EADIYQTPRYLVIGTGKKITLECSQTMGHDKMYWYQQDPGMELHLIHYSYGVNSTEKGDLSSESTVSRIRTEHFPLTLESARPSHTSQYLCASRQAGGSHNEQFFGPGTRLTVL.